This T cell receptor (beta chain) derives from a study of T cells in Graves' hyperthyroidism and ophthalmopathy (dated by TCRdb to about 2019). Concerning the study at large: Peripheral blood was collected at initial diagnosis, before any treatment. The 100 discovery patients were randomly split 7:3 into training and test sets. After sampling, hyperthyroidism patients received methimazole starting at 30 mg daily, and ophthalmopathy patients received high-dose intravenous methylprednisolone. The paper reports TCR Vbeta CDR3 sequencing of approximately 140 peripheral blood samples: 43 ophthalmopathy, about 75 hyperthyroidism and some 17 progressor patients. In addition, the study compared T-cell repertoires in thyroid tissue and in blood from roughly 6 Graves' hyperthyroidism patients. To identify distinguishing TCR V-J signatures, a discovery cohort of about 100 patients was used, comprising 40 to 45 with Graves' ophthalmopathy and some 60 with stable Graves' hyperthyroidism. An independent validation cohort of fewer than 20 hyperthyroidism patients and about 16 patients who later progressed to ophthalmopathy tested prospective prediction of ophthalmopathy. Here is what the overall study found, with its caveats: Sample size was not statistically predetermined, and blinding of investigators to group allocation was not performed. In validation, the model predicted progression to ophthalmopathy with just under 71% sensitivity and around 72% specificity, a median of around six months before onset. Ophthalmopathy was separated from stable hyperthyroidism by a 13 V-J signature model, with about 88% sensitivity and about 84% specificity obtained in cross-validation and 80%/75% obtained in testing. Most expanded thyroid clonotypes (frequency above 0.001) were also found in blood, which suggests that blood repertoires may mirror thyroid immune responses.

From cysteine to phenylalanine, the CDR3 is 14 amino acids long. Only the CDR3 portion is preserved as DNA: 42 bases, with reading frame beginning at the first base. The junction carries 8 bases between V and J, which are trimmed by 1 base and 2 bases respectively. Reading the germline V gene (reference sequence) gives CDR1 SEHNR and CDR2 FQNEAQ. Comments on this clonotype: This clone's antigen is unknown. Base quality data are lacking; no much larger clone is found one base away.

TCR beta CDR3 regions were amplified from RNA transcripts. A first-round RT-PCR of the TCR CDR3 used the HTBI primer set with the Qiagen OneStep RT-PCR kit. The libraries were constructed in a second round of multiplex PCR and then size-selected and purified. Libraries were sequenced paired-end with 100 bp reads on an Illumina HiSeq2000. The published analysis was carried out like this. SOAPnuke was used to process the raw data, throwing out any read that contained adapters or uncalled bases, had a mean Phred below 15, or lacked an exact constant-primer or identifier match. High-quality paired reads were merged with COPE v1.2.5, and unique nucleotide sequences were defined as clonotypes. Clonotypes were aligned to IMGT TRBV, TRBD and TRBJ reference segments using MiTCR v1.1. The analysis included only V-J combinations with a frequency above 0.0001, which together covered more than 99% of the repertoires. The TCS score was defined as the ratio of F50 (clonal expansion) to E x V (chaos), calculated using BLOSUM62-based TCRdist between CDR3 peptides within each V-J. Welch's t-statistics and random forest reduced several hundred V-J features to under 15, which were used in a naive Bayes classifier (R e1071). The public sequencing data were trimmed at Q25 with fastp and processed into clonotypes with MiXCR by TCRdb, which kept only in-frame beta chains. For every CDR3 protein sequence, its rows merge into one entry that carries the most common genes and DNA. TCRdb's processing, not the authors', yielded these V and J calls. Here the sample has around 420,000 distinct CDR3 sequences; roughly 13% occur a single time. The ten largest clones take up about 4.9% of the sample.

Stable Graves' hyperthyroidism was defined as the absence of progression to ophthalmopathy over 18 months of follow-up. Hyperthyroidism patients were newly diagnosed, had a disease duration of under 2 months, and were aged 18 to 65 years. Patients with uncontrolled infections, other autoimmune diseases, pregnancy or lactation were excluded. Diagnoses were based on clinical symptoms, serum thyroxine and TRAb, thyroid ultrasound and orbital computed tomography. PBMCs were separated from around 9.1 ml of fresh peripheral blood using Ficoll-Paque density gradient centrifugation. Total RNA was extracted using Trizol reagent, and RNA quality was assessed on an Agilent 2100 Bioanalyzer.

The sequencing input was blood. The sequence was obtained from a woman aged 18-35 years with Graves' hyperthyroidism. In this chain, TRBV7-9 is recombined with TRBJ1-2; the D gene lacks a confident call. The encoded CDR3 is CASSLGTRNYGYTF. Read as DNA, the sequence is TGTGCCAGCAGCTTAGGCACGAGGAACTATGGCTACACCTTC.